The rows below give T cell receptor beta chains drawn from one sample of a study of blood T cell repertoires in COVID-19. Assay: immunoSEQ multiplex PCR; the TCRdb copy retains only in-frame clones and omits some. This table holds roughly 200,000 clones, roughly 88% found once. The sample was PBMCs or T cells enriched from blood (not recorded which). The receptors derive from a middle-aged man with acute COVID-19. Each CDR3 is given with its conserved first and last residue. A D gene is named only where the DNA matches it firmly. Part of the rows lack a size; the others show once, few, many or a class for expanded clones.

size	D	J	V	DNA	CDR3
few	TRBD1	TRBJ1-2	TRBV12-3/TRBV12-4	TGTGCCAGCAGCGAGACAGGGGCGTTTGGCTACACCTTC	CASSETGAFGYTF
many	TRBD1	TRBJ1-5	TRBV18	TGTGCCAGCTCAAGGGCAGTAGTGACAGGGGGCACGCAGCCCCAGCATTTT	CASSRAVVTGGTQPQHF
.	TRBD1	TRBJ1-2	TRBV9	TGTGCCAGCAGCGTAGGAAGGACAGGATTTGGCTACACCTTC	CASSVGRTGFGYTF
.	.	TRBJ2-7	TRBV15	TGTGCCACCAGGAGAGGGAAAGGAGCCTACGAGCAGTACTTC	CATRRGKGAYEQYF
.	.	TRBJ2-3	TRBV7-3	TGTGCCAGCAGCTTAGGGCTGCGCACAGATACGCAGTATTTT	CASSLGLRTDTQYF
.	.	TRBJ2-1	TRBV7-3	TGTGCCAGCAGCCAACGACCAGAGCGGTTCTTC	CASSQRPERFF
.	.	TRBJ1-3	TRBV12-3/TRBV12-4	TGTGCCAGCAGGGCCGTGGAGAACACCATATATTTT	CASRAVENTIYF
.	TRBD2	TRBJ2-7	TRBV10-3	TGTGCCACCCGCGGGAGCGGTACCCGGATCGAGCAGTACTTC	CATRGSGTRIEQYF
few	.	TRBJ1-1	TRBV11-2	TGTGCCAGCAGCCATGAACCGGGACGTAGCGGTACTGAAGCTTTCTTT	CASSHEPGRSGTEAFF
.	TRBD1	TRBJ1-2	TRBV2	TGTGCCAGCAGTCCGGGACAGGGGTCCTATGGCTACACCTTC	CASSPGQGSYGYTF
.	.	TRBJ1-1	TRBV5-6	TGTGCCAGCAGCCGGGGGAGGACCTTAGGCCACACTGAAGCTTTCTTT	CASSRGRTLGHTEAFF
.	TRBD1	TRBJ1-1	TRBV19	TGTGCCAGTAGACGGGGGACAGTGAACACTGAAGCTTTCTTT	CASRRGTVNTEAFF
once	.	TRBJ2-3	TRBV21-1	TGTGCCAGCAGCAAACGGCTAGCGGGAGAAGATACGCAGTATTTT	CASSKRLAGEDTQYF
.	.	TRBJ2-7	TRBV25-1	TGTGCCAGCAGTGAAGGGCCGGGAGCTAACTACGAGCAGTACTTC	CASSEGPGANYEQYF
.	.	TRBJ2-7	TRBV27	TGTGCCAGCAATGCCCTGGGACACTCCTACGAGCAGTACTTC	CASNALGHSYEQYF
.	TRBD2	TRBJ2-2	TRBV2	TGTGCCAGCACCACGACTAGCGCCTCGAACACCGGGGAGCTGTTTTTT	CASTTTSASNTGELFF
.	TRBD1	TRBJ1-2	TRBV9	TGTGCCAGCAGATCAGGGGGAGGCTACACCTTC	CASRSGGGYTF
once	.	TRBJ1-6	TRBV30	TGTGCCTGGAGTGTCTTAGGCAGGGGAAGGTCACCCCTCCACTTT	CAWSVLGRGRSPLHF
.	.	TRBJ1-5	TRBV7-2	TGTGCCAGCAGCGCACAGGGTGGGGGCAATCAGCCCCAGCATTTT	CASSAQGGGNQPQHF
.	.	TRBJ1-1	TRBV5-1	TGCGCCAGCAGCTTACAGGGGAACACTGAAGCTTTCTTT	CASSLQGNTEAFF
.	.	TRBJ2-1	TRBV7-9	TGTGCCAGCAGCTTAGCGGGCGCGGGAGAGCAGTTCTTC	CASSLAGAGEQFF
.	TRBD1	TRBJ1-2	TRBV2	TGTGCCAGCGGTTTACCGGGACAGGTTAACTATGGCTACACCTTC	CASGLPGQVNYGYTF
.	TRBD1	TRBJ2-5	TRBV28	TGTGCCAGCCAGGGGGCGGCAGAGACCCAGTACTTC	CASQGAAETQYF
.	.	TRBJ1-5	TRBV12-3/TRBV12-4	TGTGCCAGCAGTTCTGGGCACAATCAGCCCCAGCATTTT	CASSSGHNQPQHF
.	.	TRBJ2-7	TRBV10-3	TGTGCCACCCGACCCTTGGGGGCGCTCTACGAGCAGTACTTC	CATRPLGALYEQYF
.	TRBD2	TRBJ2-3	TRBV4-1	TGCGCCAGCAGCCAAGTCGGGATAGCGGGAGGGAGCACAGATACGCAGTATTTT	CASSQVGIAGGSTDTQYF
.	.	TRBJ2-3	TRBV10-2	TGCGCCAGCAAGGTAGCCCAAGGATCAGATACGCAGTATTTT	CASKVAQGSDTQYF
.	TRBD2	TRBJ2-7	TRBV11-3	TGTGCCAGCAGCCCTCGCCTCTCTAGCGGGAGAGCCTACGAGCAGTACTTC	CASSPRLSSGRAYEQYF
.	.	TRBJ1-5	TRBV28	TGTGCCAGCAGACTCGGGGGGGGCAATCAGCCCCAGCATTTT	CASRLGGGNQPQHF
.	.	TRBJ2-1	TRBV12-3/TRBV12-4	TGTGCCAGCCAGCTTGGGCCCTACAATGAGCAGTTCTTC	CASQLGPYNEQFF
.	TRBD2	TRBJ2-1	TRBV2	TGTGCCAGCAGTGACGCAGGACTAGACGGGGATGAGCAGTTCTTC	CASSDAGLDGDEQFF
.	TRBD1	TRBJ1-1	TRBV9	TGTGCCAGCAGCGCCTTGACAGGGGAGAACACTGAAGCTTTCTTT	CASSALTGENTEAFF
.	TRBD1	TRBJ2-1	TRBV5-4	TGTGCCAGCAGCGCCGACAGGGGGTCCTACAATGAGCAGTTCTTC	CASSADRGSYNEQFF
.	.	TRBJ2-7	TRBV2	TGTGCCAGCAGTGTTGGTGACAGTTACGAGCAGTACTTC	CASSVGDSYEQYF
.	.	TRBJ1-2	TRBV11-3	TGTGCCAGAGAACCATCCCGGGGAAACTATGGCTACACCTTC	CAREPSRGNYGYTF
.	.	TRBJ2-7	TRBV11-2	TGTGCCAGCGGAGTGACCTACGAGCAGTACTTC	CASGVTYEQYF
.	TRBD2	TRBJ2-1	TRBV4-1	TGCGCCAGCGCGGGGGGGATCTCCTACAATGAGCAGTTCTTC	CASAGGISYNEQFF
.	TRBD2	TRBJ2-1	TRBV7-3	TGTGCCAGCAGCTTAGCGGGAGGGCCGAGCTTAAAGTTCTTC	CASSLAGGPSLKFF
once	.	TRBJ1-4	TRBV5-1	TGCGCCAGCAGCTTGGTCCCCTGGGGCGAAAAACTGTTTTTT	CASSLVPWGEKLFF
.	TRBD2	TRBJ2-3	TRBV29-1	TGCAGCGTTGAAGGCGGGGACTCGGGACTAGCACCGGGTACGCAGTATTTT	CSVEGGDSGLAPGTQYF
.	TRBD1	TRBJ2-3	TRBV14	TGTGCCAGCAGCCGACGAATAACAGGGGGAGTTACAGATACGCAGTATTTT	CASSRRITGGVTDTQYF
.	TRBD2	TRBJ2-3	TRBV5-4	TGTGCCAGCAGCCAGGGGACTAGCGGGAGGACAGATACGCAGTATTTT	CASSQGTSGRTDTQYF
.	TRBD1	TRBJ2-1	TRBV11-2	TGTGCCAGCAGCCCTGACAGGGGCTCCTACAATGAGCAGTTCTTC	CASSPDRGSYNEQFF
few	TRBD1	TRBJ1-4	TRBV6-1	TGTGCCAGCAGTGAAGGGACAGGGGGGGGTGAAAAACTGTTTTTT	CASSEGTGGGEKLFF
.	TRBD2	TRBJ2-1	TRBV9	TGTGCCAGCAGCGCCGGGACTAGCGAGATCAACGGGCAGTTCTTC	CASSAGTSEINGQFF
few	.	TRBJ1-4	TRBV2	TGTGCCAGCAGTGTAAAGGAGGGTGAAAAACTGTTTTTT	CASSVKEGEKLFF
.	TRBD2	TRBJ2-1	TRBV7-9	TGTGCCAGCAAATCGGGAGGGAACTACAATGAGCAGTTCTTC	CASKSGGNYNEQFF
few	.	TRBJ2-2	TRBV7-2	TGTGCCAGCAGCTTAGAGTTGGTCACAGACACCGGGGAGCTGTTTTTT	CASSLELVTDTGELFF
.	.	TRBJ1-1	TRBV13	TGTGCCAGCAGCGCCCGGTACACTGAAGCTTTCTTT	CASSARYTEAFF
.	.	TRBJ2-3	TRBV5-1	TGCGCCAGCAGCCCCGCACTAGCAGCCACAGATACGCAGTATTTT	CASSPALAATDTQYF
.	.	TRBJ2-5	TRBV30	TGTGCCTGGAGCGGGGACATACAAGAGACCCAGTACTTC	CAWSGDIQETQYF
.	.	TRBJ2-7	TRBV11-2	TGTGCCAGCAGCTCTCAAACAACCTACGAGCAGTACTTC	CASSSQTTYEQYF
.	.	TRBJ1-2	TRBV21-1	TGTGCCAGCAGCAGAGACCGGGACAGGATCTATGGCTACACCTTC	CASSRDRDRIYGYTF
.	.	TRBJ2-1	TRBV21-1	TGTGCCAGCAGCAAAGTCGGGGTTAACAGGGGTTACAATGAGCAGTTCTTC	CASSKVGVNRGYNEQFF
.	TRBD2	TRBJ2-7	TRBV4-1	TGCGCCAGCAGCCAAGTAACGGGAGGGCCAGTCGAGCTAGACGAGCAGTACTTC	CASSQVTGGPVELDEQYF
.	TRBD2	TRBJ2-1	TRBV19	TGTGCCAGTAGTCGAAGCGGGAGGGCCAATGAGCAGTTCTTC	CASSRSGRANEQFF
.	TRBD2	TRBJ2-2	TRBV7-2	TGTGCCAGCAGCCCCGTCAGGACTAGCGCCTTCACCGGGGAGCTGTTTTTT	CASSPVRTSAFTGELFF